The 10 T cell receptor beta chains listed next were all sequenced from one sample in a study of blood T cell repertoires in COVID-19. The protocol was immunoSEQ multiplex PCR, while the TCRdb copy is restricted to in-frame clones and leaves out a portion. Of over 150,000 clones detected, under 90% appear once; the ten largest clones hold about 7.2%. Sequenced sample: PBMCs or T cells enriched from blood (not recorded which). These receptors originate from a man in his fifties who had recovered from COVID-19.

CDR3 region: CAISESWGRSNEQFF. CDR3 bases: TGTGCCATCAGTGAGTCGTGGGGGCGGAGCAATGAGCAGTTCTTC. This chain uses TRBV10-3 with TRBJ2-1, with D perhaps TRBD1 (6 bases). CDR3 length: 15 residues. Per germline, CDR1 ENHRY and CDR2 SYGVKD. Trimming left V 0 bases short and J 6 bases short, with 12 bases between.

The J gene is TRBJ1-2, the V gene TRBV11-3; D might be TRBD1 (5 bases). This CDR3 spans 14 amino acids. Trimming removed 3 bases from V and 2 bases from J, with 10 bases in between. Germline-derived CDR1 and CDR2 are SGHNT and YENEEA. CDR3 nucleotide sequence: TGTGCCAGCAGCTTCGGGGGGACCAACTATGGCTACACCTTC. Its protein product is CASSFGGTNYGYTF.

The chain joins TRBV7-3 to TRBJ2-3, with D perhaps matching TRBD2 (5 bases). This CDR3 contains 15 residues. CDR1 is SGHTA, CDR2 FQGTGA, per germline. V dropped 1 base and J dropped 6 bases, with 14 bases sitting between them. CDR3 residues: CASSLKARSGDTQYF. CDR3 nucleotides: TGTGCCAGCAGCTTAAAGGCTAGGAGCGGCGATACGCAGTATTTT.

This clone was seen more than once but under ten times. The rearrangement uses TRBV6-2 or TRBV6-3 and TRBJ1-5, with D possibly TRBD1 on 5 matching bases. The V gene's germline CDR1 is MNHEY and CDR2 SVGEGT. The CDR3 extends over 14 amino acids. The V gene lost 5 bases and the J gene lost 7 bases, with 15 bases spanning the gap. The chain's CDR3 is CASSTTETRQPQHF. In nucleotides, the CDR3 is TGTGCCAGCAGTACGACAGAAACGAGGCAGCCCCAGCATTTT.

This rearrangement joins TRBV19 to TRBJ1-2; 7 bases match TRBD1. This CDR3 comprises 14 residues. After removal of 5 bases from V and 2 bases from J, the junction contained 5 bases not matched to a gene. The V gene's germline CDR1 is LNHDA and CDR2 SQIVND (reference sequence). DNA of the CDR3: TGTGCCAGTAGTTCCCAGGGACAGAACTATGGCTACACCTTC. Translating it yields CASSSQGQNYGYTF.

The chain is built from TRBV3-1 (or the pseudogene TRBV3-2) and TRBJ1-1; D gene uncertain. Germline CDR1 is LGHDT and CDR2 is YNNKEL (reference sequence). Trimming took off 1 base at V and 1 base at J, with 7 bases between the two ends. CDR3 length: 14 residues. CDR3 DNA: TGTGCCAGCAGCCAAGTTAACAGGAACACTGAAGCTTTCTTT. This codes for CASSQVNRNTEAFF.

The chain employs TRBV4-1 and TRBJ1-5; D remains ambiguous. Between the trimmed V and J ends, which lost 1 base and 3 bases, there was a span of 10 bases. Germline assignment: CDR1 MGHRA and CDR2 YSYEKL. The length of the CDR3 is 15 residues. CDR3 amino acids: CASSQAPGINQPQHF. CDR3 DNA sequence: TGCGCCAGCAGCCAAGCCCCGGGGATCAATCAGCCCCAGCATTTT.

This clone has a handful of counts. The chain employs TRBV6-2 or TRBV6-3 and TRBJ1-6; D is ambiguous. V shed 5 bases and J shed 3 bases, with 2 bases lying between them. The length of the CDR3 is 12 residues. CDR1 and CDR2 (germline): MNHEY, SVGEGT. CDR3 nucleotide sequence: TGTGCCAGCAGTCTCTATAATTCACCCCTCCACTTT. Protein sequence: CASSLYNSPLHF.

The chain combines TRBV9 with TRBJ2-7, with TRBD2 matching 8 bases. Trimming removed 6 bases from V and 1 base from J; junction bases left unmatched: 6. Germline assignment: CDR1 SGDLS and CDR2 YYNGEE. The CDR3 sequence is 14 residues long. In nucleotides, the CDR3 is TGTGCCAGCAATCGGGGGGGCCGTTCCTACGAGCAGTACTTC. Translating it yields CASNRGGRSYEQYF.

This clone has only one observation. This chain joins TRBV6-5 and TRBJ2-3, with TRBD1 as a possible D gene (5 bases). This CDR3 region has 16 residues. The germline CDR1 and CDR2 sequences are MNHEY and SVGAGI. Trimming stripped 4 bases from V and 4 bases from J, with 18 bases between. The CDR3 coding sequence is TGTGCCAGCAGTTTGGGCCAGGGATTCGGTTCAGATACGCAGTATTTT. This codes for CASSLGQGFGSDTQYF.